This T cell receptor (beta chain) emerged from a study of blood T cells in healthy people across ages (dated by TCRdb to about 2015). About the full investigation: In model experiments, template switching captured about one uniquely barcoded TCR beta cDNA molecule for every two T cells. Age-related changes in TCR beta repertoire diversity were measured in the study by deep sequencing normalized with unique cDNA molecular identifiers. Donors were grouped into four age groups: young (average roughly 17 years), middle-aged (39), aged (approximately 67) and long-lived (approximately 82). For two donors (one aged 18 to 30 and one aged 80 or older), the study analyzed two additional independent replicas of 1 million unique cDNA reads from the same blood draw. To avoid experimental bias, donors of different ages were spread randomly across the sequencing lanes.

Donors were about 36 systemically healthy Caucasian individuals from Russia aged roughly 6 to 95 years. Approximately 9.7 milliliters of peripheral blood were drawn from each donor into EDTA-treated Vacutainer tubes. Ficoll-Paque density-gradient centrifugation was used to isolate PBMCs, with at least 6.5 million obtained per sample. Total RNA was extracted from PBMCs with Trizol reagent, with at least 5 micrograms obtained per sample. The percentages of naive CD45RAhigh/CD27high T cells were determined by flow cytometry on a PBMC aliquot from every donor. The CDR3 covers 18 residues, taking in both the cysteine and the phenylalanine. Just the 54-base CDR3 DNA is kept, in frame starting at base 1. CDR1 and CDR2 are drawn from the germline V gene: SQVTM, ANQGSEA. Trimmed from V: 1 base; trimmed from J: 1 base; junction bases lacking a gene match: 12. This clonotype was counted between two and nine times. No antigen is known for it. No much larger clonotype is one base removed from it; base qualities were not supplied.

Broad study findings and their caveats: Because the CMV infection status of the donors was unknown, age-related changes in expanded clonotypes may potentially have been confounded. Compared with the aged group, more naive CD4+ T cells, fewer expanded clones and increased TCR diversity were shown by the long-lived group, suggesting age selection. There was a strong correlation between observed TCR beta diversity and the percentage of naive T cells measured by flow cytometry. Conclusive comparison of naive and antigen-experienced compartments was prevented by the profiling of bulk unsorted PBMCs. Estimates of total diversity based on one million sequenced T cells were regarded as lower bounds and as underestimates. Observed TCR beta diversity per million T cells fell roughly linearly with age, and a significant reduction was already apparent by age about 43.

The method was 5' RACE. The instrument given in TCRdb is Illumina HiSeq 2500. The second PCR ran for about 6 to 11 cycles and used a J-beta primer mix along with a sample-barcoded 5' primer. A template-switch 5' adaptor carrying 12 random nucleotides introduced a unique molecular identifier onto each TCR beta cDNA molecule. At least 3 million CDR3-containing paired-end reads were obtained from each sample. All of the RNA was converted into first-strand cDNA using the Mint cDNA synthesis kit, with a TRBC-specific oligonucleotide serving as the primer. After uracil-DNA glycosylase treatment, a first 18-cycle PCR used universal primers M1SS and BC2_uni_R on all cDNA. Turning to the authors' computational methods: For normalization, 1 million high-quality reads, each with a distinct molecular identifier, were randomly selected from each sample. Reads with shared molecular identifiers were discarded instead of being binned into consensus sequences. MiTCR, set to a Q25 quality threshold and the strictest error-elimination algorithm, was used for CDR3 identification, clonotype clustering and error correction. Lower-bound total TCR beta diversity was estimated with a nonparametric unseen species model using Euler transformation. The raw public reads went through TCRdb reprocessing: fastp at Q25, MiXCR clone calling, in-frame beta chains kept. For every CDR3 protein sequence, its rows merge into one entry that carries the most common genes and DNA. TCRdb, not the authors, supplied the V and J calls. The sample data list about a million distinct CDR3 sequences, and roughly two fifths of these were observed just once. The ten largest account for under 15% of the sample.

Input material: blood. The chain employs TRBV29-1 and TRBJ1-1, and 10 junctional nucleotides match TRBD1. The TCR comes from a man aged 18 to 29 in good health. The CDR3 region reads CSVEGTGGTGEWNTEAFF. The nucleotide sequence reads as follows: TGCAGCGTTGAAGGGACAGGGGGGACGGGAGAATGGAACACTGAAGCTTTCTTT.